This T cell receptor beta chain was documented in a study of blood T cell repertoires in COVID-19. Study context: Collection of acute and convalescent COVID-19 samples took place in the United States, Italy and Spain.

Per the authors' pipeline: Cell counts per sample came from amplifying reference gene primers. Profiling relied on immunoSEQ multiplex PCR, and the TCRdb table lists in-frame clones only, not all of them. V and J calls and clone size come straight from that table; D and trimming were deduced from the DNA. This table has roughly 260,000 clones, roughly 90% appearing once. This receptor was obtained from a woman aged 40 to 49 who had recovered from COVID-19. The sample taken for sequencing was peripheral blood.

The CDR3 coding sequence is TGTGCCAGCAGCCACAGGCAGGGGTTGGCGGGAGGGATCTCCTACGAGCAGTACTTC. Translated: CASSHRQGLAGGISYEQYF. The chain uses TRBV6-2 or TRBV6-3 and TRBJ2-7; 9 nucleotides line up with TRBD2. V shed 6 bases, J shed 0 bases, and the junction held 18 bases outside the gene matches. Looked up from germline, CDR1 is MNHEY and CDR2 is SVGEGT. This CDR3 contains 19 residues.